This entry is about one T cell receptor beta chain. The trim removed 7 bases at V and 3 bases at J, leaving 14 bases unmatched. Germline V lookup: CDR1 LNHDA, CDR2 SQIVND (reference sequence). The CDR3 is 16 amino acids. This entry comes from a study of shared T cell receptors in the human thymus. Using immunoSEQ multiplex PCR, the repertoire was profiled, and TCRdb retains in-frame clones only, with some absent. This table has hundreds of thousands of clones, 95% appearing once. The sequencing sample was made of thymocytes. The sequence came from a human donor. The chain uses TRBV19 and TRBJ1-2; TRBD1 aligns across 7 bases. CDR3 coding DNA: TGTGCCAGTACCCCAGGGGGGGCGGGGCCCGACTATGGCTACACCTTC. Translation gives CASTPGGAGPDYGYTF.